A selection of T cell receptor beta chains follows, all from one sample in a study of blood T cell repertoires in COVID-19. The protocol was immunoSEQ multiplex PCR, while the TCRdb copy is restricted to in-frame clones and leaves out a portion. The data show some 69,000 clones, with about 90% seen just once and roughly 0.47% held by the top ten. Material for sequencing was peripheral blood. These receptor sequences come from a man in his forties or fifties with COVID-19, enrolled during active disease. Each CDR3 is given with its conserved first and last residue. Fields, in order: V gene, clone size, CDR3 length, CDR3 protein. Only some rows state a clone size, as once, few, many or a class for expanded clones.

v_gene: TRBV10-3; abundance: NA; len: 13; CDR3aa: CAISEPGVRGYTF
v_gene: TRBV2; abundance: few; len: 12; CDR3aa: CASSEIEEKLFF
v_gene: TRBV5-8; abundance: NA; len: 18; CDR3aa: CASSGRQGPIRNTGELFF
v_gene: TRBV7-2; abundance: NA; len: 15; CDR3aa: CASSLALGTGVAAFF
v_gene: TRBV6-5; abundance: NA; len: 15; CDR3aa: CASSSLAGGTDTQYF
v_gene: TRBV7-9; abundance: NA; len: 14; CDR3aa: CASSLYVENTEAFF
v_gene: TRBV18; abundance: NA; len: 15; CDR3aa: CASSKGHPMNTEAFF
v_gene: TRBV23-1; abundance: NA; len: 13; CDR3aa: CASSQQGQETQYF
v_gene: TRBV2; abundance: once; len: 13; CDR3aa: CASQGSYNSPLHF
v_gene: TRBV18; abundance: NA; len: 14; CDR3aa: CASSPRGSQETQYF